The next 4 T cell receptor beta chains were all read from a single sample in a study of beta chain features in type 1 diabetes. As every portion of the isolated RNA was reverse transcribed, the sequencing read expressed TCRB transcripts. Using immunoSEQ multiplex PCR, the repertoire was profiled, and TCRdb retains in-frame clones only, with some absent. The profile shows 350,000 to 450,000 clones, around 16% of them singletons. Sequencing input: naive CD4+ T cells from blood. These receptors originate from a woman aged 18-35 years in good health.

This clone was seen a few times. The chain has TRBV20-1 and TRBJ2-7; D gene unclear. In germline, CDR1 is DFQATT, CDR2 SNEGSKA (reference sequence). CDR3 length equals 10 residues. V was trimmed by 2 bases and J by 12 bases, leaving 11 bases between them. The CDR3 reads CSARPGSWYF. DNA for the CDR3: TGCAGTGCTAGACCAGGTTCTTGGTACTTC.

The CDR3 reads CASSRPDGGRYEQYF. CDR3 DNA sequence: TGTGCCAGCAGCCGGCCCGACGGGGGGCGGTACGAGCAGTACTTC. The V gene is TRBV7-2, the J gene TRBJ2-7; D perhaps matches TRBD2 (7 bases). Looked up from germline, CDR1 is SGHTA and CDR2 is FQGNSA. The CDR3 totals 15 residues. Trimming cost V 5 bases and J 4 bases, with 18 bases left between them.

In this sample, this clone turned up a few times. The chain joins TRBV30 to TRBJ2-5, with TRBD1 matching over 10 bases. CDR3 length: 14 residues. With V trimmed by 4 bases and J by 5 bases, 7 bases remained unmatched. Per germline, CDR1 GTSNPN and CDR2 SVGIG (reference sequence). CDR3 sequence (DNA): TGTGCCTGGAATAGACAGGGGGCCGGCGAGACCCAGTACTTC. Translated, it gives CAWNRQGAGETQYF. The full variable domain, its missing parts supplied by reference TRBV30 and TRBJ2-5, is SQTIHQWPATLVQPVGSPLSLECTVEGTSNPNLYWYRQAAGRGLQLLFYSVGIGQISSEVPQNLSASRPQDRQFILSSKKLLLSDSGFYLCAWNRQGAGETQYFGPGTRLLVL.

The chain employs TRBV7-3 and TRBJ2-1; possibly TRBD2 for D (6 bases). The CDR3 is 13 residues long. Germline assignment: CDR1 SGHTA and CDR2 FQGTGA. V lost 3 bases to trimming and J lost 5 bases, with 8 bases between them. CDR3 in amino acids: CASSLGRNNEQFF. The CDR3 nucleotides read TGTGCCAGCAGCTTGGGGAGGAACAATGAGCAGTTCTTC.